This T cell receptor (beta chain) was obtained from a study of brain T cells in children with intractable seizures. Notes on the study in general: HCMV serostatus was not known, and viral specificity came from CDR3 similarity only.

Documented time point: blood from clinic visit 5 months post-surgery; TSC patient then seizure free. Surgery cases with the highest brain T cell transcript signatures were chosen for sequencing. At least one anti-epileptic drug was given before surgery. This clone was seen just once. Antigen specificity is unknown. Trimming cost V 0 bases and J 2 bases, with 9 bases left between them. The CDR3 totals 15 residues. Germline lookup yields CDR1 LNHNV and CDR2 YYDKDF (reference sequence). TCRdb keeps only in-frame clones here, not all; method: immunoSEQ multiplex PCR. Among about 340,000 clones listed, about 93% were seen once.

The sample was peripheral blood, taken about 5 months after surgery. The receptor was derived from a boy under three years old with tuberous sclerosis and intractable seizures. V and J are TRBV15 and TRBJ2-3, with D uncertain. In DNA form, the CDR3 reads TGTGCCACCAGCAGAGAGGGTTTTAACACAGATACGCAGTATTTT. Its protein product is CATSREGFNTDTQYF. The full variable domain, in which reference TRBV15 and TRBJ2-3 provide the parts outside the CDR3, is DAMVIQNPRYQVTQFGKPVTLSCSQTLNHNVMYWYQQKSSQAPKLLFHYYDKDFNNEADTPDNFQSRRPNTSFCFLDIRSPGLGDTAMYLCATSREGFNTDTQYFGPGTRLTVL.